Below, 31 T cell receptor beta chains from the same sample are listed, as sequenced in a study of shared clonotypes between healthy human individuals. Naive CD8 cells, CD45RO-negative and positively selected for CCR7, excluded terminally differentiated effector memory CD45RA+ cells. This table comes from immunoSEQ multiplex PCR, and its TCRdb copy is limited to in-frame clones, with some not included. The sample consists of hundreds of thousands of clones, 95% to 97% of them appearing once. Sequencing was performed on naive CD8+ T cells sorted from blood. The receptors here all came from a woman in her twenties or thirties in good health.

On this clone: The same CDR3 can be traced to other DNA sequences in this sample. This chain connects TRBV7-9 to TRBJ2-1, with D unresolved. Trimming removed 1 base from V and 4 bases from J, with 2 bases in between. Germline CDR1 SEHNR, CDR2 FQNEAQ (reference sequence). The CDR3 runs 12 residues. CDR3 nucleotides: TGTGCCAGCAGCTTAGGGTACAATGAGCAGTTCTTC. This gives the protein CASSLGYNEQFF.

The V and J genes are TRBV7-9 and TRBJ1-2, with TRBD1 identical over 8 bases. The CDR3 is 16 residues long. CDR1 and CDR2 from the germline V gene are SEHNR and FQNEAQ (reference sequence). The V segment lost 0 bases and the J segment 8 bases; nucleotides outside the gene matches: 11. CDR3 in DNA: TGTGCCAGCAGCTTAGCCGGGACAGGCGGTCCTCGGGGCTACACCTTC. It translates to CASSLAGTGGPRGYTF.

The rearrangement joins TRBV27 to TRBJ2-3; the D is unclear. The V and J ends lost 5 bases and 1 base respectively, with 13 bases between them. CDR1 and CDR2 from the germline V gene are MNHEY and SMNVEV (reference sequence). CDR3 length equals 15 residues. CDR3 bases: TGTGCCAGCAGTCCCGGGTTAGCCGGCACAGATACGCAGTATTTT. Amino acid sequence: CASSPGLAGTDTQYF.

The genes are TRBV27 and TRBJ2-3, with D uncertain. Trimming left V 10 bases short and J 5 bases short, with 7 bases between. This CDR3 is built from 10 residues. Per germline, CDR1 MNHEY and CDR2 SMNVEV (reference sequence). The CDR3 region is CATNEDTQYF. The CDR3 coding sequence is TGTGCCACCAACGAAGATACGCAGTATTTT.

The chain has TRBV19 and TRBJ1-5; unclear D gene. Germline V gene sequence: CDR1 LNHDA, CDR2 SQIVND (reference sequence). Trimming took 3 bases from V and 0 from J, leaving 9 bases between them. The CDR3 has 15 residues. CDR3: CASSMAHYSNQPQHF. CDR3 nucleotides: TGTGCCAGTAGTATGGCACATTATAGCAATCAGCCCCAGCATTTT.

The chain carries TRBV2 and TRBJ2-1, with 9 bases aligning to TRBD2. The CDR3 has 16 residues. The trim removed 6 bases at V and 1 base at J, leaving 7 bases unmatched. CDR1 is SNHLY, CDR2 FYNNEI, per germline. The chain's CDR3 is CASSQTSGISYNEQFF. CDR3 coding DNA: TGTGCCAGCAGCCAGACTAGCGGCATATCCTACAATGAGCAGTTCTTC. The full variable domain, completed using reference TRBV2 and TRBJ2-1, is EPEVTQTPSHQVTQMGQEVILRCVPISNHLYFYWYRQILGQKVEFLVSFYNNEISEKSEIFDDQFSVERPDGSNFTLKIRSTKLEDSAMYFCASSQTSGISYNEQFFGPGTRLTVL.

V is TRBV9 and J is TRBJ1-1; 8 nucleotides match TRBD1. CDR3 length equals 14 residues. V was clipped by 3 bases and J by 1 base; unmatched bases: 2. The germline CDR1 and CDR2 sequences are SGDLS and YYNGEE. This CDR3 is CASSAGGGNTEAFF. The CDR3 nucleotides read TGTGCCAGCAGCGCAGGGGGCGGGAACACTGAAGCTTTCTTT.

The rearrangement links TRBV27 to TRBJ1-1, with TRBD1 as a possible D gene (6 bases). This CDR3 has 13 amino acids. Trimming stripped 7 bases from V and 7 bases from J, with 16 bases between. Germline V gene sequence: CDR1 MNHEY, CDR2 SMNVEV (reference sequence). The CDR3 protein is CASTRRGEVEAFF. The CDR3 nucleotides are TGTGCCAGCACCAGGAGGGGGGAGGTTGAAGCTTTCTTT.

V usage is TRBV11-2 and J usage is TRBJ2-2; no firm D call. The germline V gene has CDR1 SGHAT and CDR2 FQNNGV. This CDR3 spans 14 amino acids. Trimming removed 2 bases at V and 6 bases at J, with 10 bases between. This chain's CDR3 is CASSLRSPAGELFF. The CDR3 DNA follows: TGTGCCAGCAGCTTACGAAGCCCAGCCGGGGAGCTGTTTTTT. The full variable domain, its missing parts supplied by reference TRBV11-2 and TRBJ2-2, is EAGVAQSPRYKIIEKRQSVAFWCNPISGHATLYWYQQILGQGPKLLIQFQNNGVVDDSQLPKDRFSAERLKGVDSTLKIQPAKLEDSAVYLCASSLRSPAGELFFGEGSRLTVL.

This chain joins TRBV27 and TRBJ2-7; 8 positions agree with TRBD1. The CDR3 covers 15 residues. Germline lookup yields CDR1 MNHEY and CDR2 SMNVEV (reference sequence). The J segment lost 0 bases and the V segment lost 8 bases, leaving 9 bases of the junction unmatched. The CDR3 sequence is CASGQGLPSSYEQYF. The CDR3 DNA is TGTGCCAGCGGACAGGGTTTACCCAGCTCCTACGAGCAGTACTTC.

V and J are TRBV28 and TRBJ2-1; D unresolved. V was pared by 4 bases and J by 7 bases, with 14 bases between. This CDR3 has 14 amino acids. The germline gives CDR1 MDHEN, CDR2 SYDVKM. The CDR3 protein is CASSSPRSTNEQFF. DNA of the CDR3: TGTGCCAGCAGTTCACCCAGGTCCACGAATGAGCAGTTCTTC.

The chain uses TRBV7-8 and TRBJ2-1; TRBD2 might be the D (6 bases). The CDR3 runs 11 residues. CDR1 SGHVS and CDR2 FQNEAQ come from the germline V gene. Trimming pared 5 bases from V and 13 bases from J, leaving 12 bases between. The CDR3 spells CASSEGGSQFF. The CDR3 nucleotides are TGTGCCAGCAGCGAGGGAGGCTCCCAGTTCTTC.

This CDR3 is CSVEWGVTDTQYF. The CDR3 nucleotides read TGCAGCGTTGAATGGGGGGTCACAGATACGCAGTATTTT. The V call is TRBV29-1, the J call TRBJ2-3, with D perhaps matching TRBD2 (6 bases). The CDR3 sequence is 13 residues long. The V gene lost 2 bases and the J gene lost 2 bases, with 8 bases spanning the gap. Per the germline V gene, CDR1 is SQVTM and CDR2 is ANQGSEA.

The CDR3 protein is CASSLAVGSSTDTQYF. CDR3 DNA: TGCGCCAGCAGCTTGGCCGTGGGGTCTAGCACAGATACGCAGTATTTT. The chain is built from TRBV5-1 and TRBJ2-3; unclear D gene. The CDR3 runs to 16 residues. Trimming shortened V by 0 bases and J by 0 bases, and 11 bases separated the two germline ends. Germline loops: CDR1 SGHRS, CDR2 YFSETQ.

J is TRBJ2-1 and V is TRBV28; TRBD2 matches 7 bases. The V and J ends lost 3 bases and 6 bases, in that order; junction bases with no gene match: 14. CDR3 length equals 17 residues. In germline, CDR1 is MDHEN, CDR2 SYDVKM. The CDR3 protein is CASSFGKRREYFNEQFF. The CDR3 DNA follows: TGTGCCAGCAGTTTTGGAAAGAGGCGGGAGTATTTCAATGAGCAGTTCTTC.

The chain joins TRBV6-5 to TRBJ1-2; 9 bases line up with TRBD1. The V and J ends lost 7 bases and 5 bases, in that order; junction bases with no gene match: 8. The CDR3 consists of 14 residues. CDR1 is MNHEY, CDR2 SVGAGI, per germline. CDR3 sequence (DNA): TGTGCCAGCAAAACGGACAGGGGCTCGTATGGCTACACCTTC. It is translated as CASKTDRGSYGYTF.

The rearrangement joins TRBV25-1 to TRBJ2-5; D possibly corresponds to TRBD2 (6 bases). Trimming pared 1 base from V and 3 bases from J, leaving 9 bases between. This CDR3 region has 14 residues. Per germline, CDR1 MGHDK and CDR2 SYGVNS. CDR3 DNA sequence: TGTGCCAGCAGTGAATGGGAGCGGGAAGAGACCCAGTACTTC. It encodes CASSEWEREETQYF.

The chain is built from TRBV6-6 and TRBJ1-1, with 8 nucleotides matching TRBD1. V trimming: 6 bases; J trimming: 1 base; junction bases outside the gene matches: 4. The germline V gene encodes CDR1 MNHNY and CDR2 SVGAGI (reference sequence). There are 14 residues in the CDR3. The CDR3 DNA sequence: TGTGCCAGCAGCAGGGGGCCGGCGAACACTGAAGCTTTCTTT. Translating gives CASSRGPANTEAFF.

V and J are TRBV18 and TRBJ2-1; 12 bases map to TRBD2. CDR3 size: 16 residues. In germline, CDR1 is KGHSH, CDR2 LQKENI. V shed 3 bases and J 8 bases; nucleotides not matched to a gene: 8. In DNA, the CDR3 is TGTGCCAGCTCACCGCTAGCGGGAGGGGGTAAGGATGAGCAGTTCTTC. It specifies CASSPLAGGGKDEQFF.

The chain links TRBV11-1 to TRBJ2-7; D not resolved. Germline CDR1 SGHAT, CDR2 FQDESV (reference sequence). The V end lost 5 bases, the J end lost 5 bases, and 22 bases lay between the germline ends. The CDR3 spans 16 residues. The chain's CDR3 is CASSKWRGPNTNEQYF. As DNA, the CDR3 is TGTGCCAGCAGCAAGTGGCGCGGACCCAATACTAACGAGCAGTACTTC.

As concerns this clone: Germline is not matched at one junction end, which may reflect a read error. The chain is built from TRBV4-1 and TRBJ2-4; D possibly corresponds to TRBD2 (5 bases). CDR3 length: 13 amino acids. Germline-derived CDR1 and CDR2 are MGHRA and YSYEKL. The CDR3 here is CASSQGGRARRTF. The DNA of the CDR3 is TGCGCCAGCAGCCAAGGTGGGCGGGCTAGGAGGACTTTC.

The chain links TRBV28 to TRBJ2-7, with 10 bases lining up with TRBD1. The ends lost 4 bases at V and 0 bases at J; junction bases unmatched: 12. The CDR3 is 18 amino acids. CDR1 and CDR2 from the germline V gene are MDHEN and SYDVKM. CDR3 nucleotides: TGTGCCAGCAGTTCCGGGACAGGGGTTGACCGAAGCTCCTACGAGCAGTACTTC. The encoded protein is CASSSGTGVDRSSYEQYF.

This clone appeared a few times. V and J are TRBV13 and TRBJ1-1; no clear D gene. Germline V CDR1 and CDR2: PRHDT, FYEKMQ (reference sequence). Trimming took 0 bases from V and 11 from J, leaving 10 bases between them. The CDR3 has 12 residues. The CDR3, as DNA: TGTGCCAGCAGCTTAGGAGGAGGTGGGGCTTTCTTT. Amino acids: CASSLGGGGAFF.

This clone was detected once. This chain connects TRBV27 to TRBJ2-1; D might be TRBD1 or TRBD2, each matching 5 bases. V lost 2 bases and J 0 bases, leaving 11 bases between the germline ends. The germline gives CDR1 MNHEY, CDR2 SMNVEV (reference sequence). The CDR3 length is 16 residues. The CDR3 nucleotides are TGTGCCAGCAGTTTAGGGACCCCCGGCTCCTACAATGAGCAGTTCTTC. The encoded protein is CASSLGTPGSYNEQFF.

The table lists this clone with a count of one. V and J are TRBV27 and TRBJ1-2; D may be TRBD1 (5 bases). Germline V gene data show CDR1 as MNHEY and CDR2 as SMNVEV (reference sequence). Trimming cost V 1 base and J 4 bases, with 13 bases left between them. CDR3 length equals 15 residues. The CDR3 region is CASSLLGGDPYGYTF. The CDR3 nucleotides read TGTGCCAGCAGTTTATTGGGTGGGGACCCCTATGGCTACACCTTC.

Concerning this clone itself: This CDR3 is missing its conserved last phenylalanine or tryptophan, likely due to a read error. This rearrangement joins TRBV4-1 to TRBJ2-7; D possibly corresponds to TRBD1 (5 bases). Germline lookup yields CDR1 MGHRA and CDR2 YSYEKL. CDR3 length: 14 amino acids. Between the trimmed V and J ends, which lost 1 base and 0 bases, there was a span of 7 bases. The DNA of the CDR3 is TGCGCCAGCAGCCAAGTTGACAGCTCCTACGAGCAGTACCTC. Amino acids: CASSQVDSSYEQYL.

This chain joins TRBV4-1 and TRBJ2-3, with no clear D. The CDR3 has 16 amino acids. Between the trimmed V and J ends, which lost 4 bases and 5 bases, there was a span of 19 bases. The germline gives CDR1 MGHRA, CDR2 YSYEKL. CDR3 loop: CASSREIGKMKDTQYF. CDR3 sequence (DNA): TGCGCCAGCAGCCGAGAAATAGGGAAGATGAAAGATACGCAGTATTTT.

The rearrangement links TRBV27 to TRBJ2-1; 8 bases are shared with TRBD1. V dropped 7 bases and J dropped 0; count of bases not matched to a gene: 5. Germline CDR1 and CDR2: MNHEY and SMNVEV (reference sequence). There are 15 residues in the CDR3. The CDR3 loop is CASTWTGSSYNEQFF. CDR3 sequence (DNA): TGTGCCAGCACCTGGACAGGGAGCTCCTACAATGAGCAGTTCTTC.

V gene TRBV2 combines with J gene TRBJ1-1; D may be TRBD1 (5 bases). The CDR3 runs 11 residues. CDR1 and CDR2 (germline): SNHLY, FYNNEI. Deletions cut 1 base from V and 12 bases from J, with 9 bases between. In DNA, the CDR3 is TGTGCCAGCAGTGAAGAGAGGGGACCTTTCTTT. This encodes CASSEERGPFF.

CDR3 loop: CASSLLPLGNQPQHF. The CDR3 DNA is TGTGCCAGCAGTTTACTGCCGCTGGGCAATCAGCCCCAGCATTTT. This chain connects TRBV27 to TRBJ1-5, with unresolved D. The CDR3 covers 15 residues. Germline lookup yields CDR1 MNHEY and CDR2 SMNVEV (reference sequence). Trimming removed 2 bases from V and 2 bases from J, with 10 bases in between.

Here the CDR3 reads CASSWTGRGTDTQYF. The CDR3 DNA reads as TGCGCCAGCAGCTGGACAGGGAGGGGCACAGATACGCAGTATTTT. The chain couples TRBV5-1 to TRBJ2-3, with D possibly matching TRBD1 (8 bases). The CDR3 has 15 residues. The V and J ends lost 3 bases and 1 base respectively, with 12 bases between them. CDR1 is SGHRS, CDR2 YFSETQ, per germline. The variable domain in full, completed from reference TRBV5-1 and TRBJ2-3, reads KAGVTQTPRYLIKTRGQQVTLSCSPISGHRSVSWYQQTPGQGLQFLFEYFSETQRNKGNFPGRFSGRQFSNSRSEMNVSTLELGDSALYLCASSWTGRGTDTQYFGPGTRLTVL.